The 32 T cell receptor beta chains reported below all come from one sample, sequenced in a study of blood T cell repertoires in COVID-19. The data were produced by immunoSEQ multiplex PCR, yet TCRdb's version contains in-frame clones alone and is incomplete. The sample includes under 150,000 clones, roughly four fifths of them seen just once. Sequenced: PBMCs or T cells enriched from blood (not recorded which). These receptors were obtained from a man between 35 and 55 years old with acute COVID-19.

As concerns this clone: The same CDR3 can be traced to other DNA sequences in this sample. The chain links TRBV6-5 to TRBJ2-5; tentatively, D is TRBD1 (5 bases). The germline V gene encodes CDR1 MNHEY and CDR2 SVGAGI. V gave up 11 bases and J gave up 5 bases, with 15 bases separating them. The CDR3 has 12 residues. The DNA of the CDR3 is TGTGCCTCAAGGGGTGCGAAGGAGACCCAGTACTTC. Translation gives CASRGAKETQYF.

The V and J genes are TRBV2 and TRBJ1-1; 8 bases align to TRBD1. CDR1 is SNHLY, CDR2 FYNNEI, per germline. The V segment lost 5 bases and the J segment 5 bases; nucleotides outside the gene matches: 7. The CDR3 runs 14 residues. CDR3 sequence: CASSITGGGTEAFF. CDR3 nucleotides: TGTGCCAGCAGTATCACAGGGGGAGGGACTGAAGCTTTCTTT.

This chain connects TRBV5-5 to TRBJ2-3; 7 nucleotides match TRBD1. The germline CDR1 and CDR2 sequences are SGHKS and YYEKEE (reference sequence). Trimming took 3 bases from V and 4 from J; bases not matched to a gene: 5. The length of the CDR3 is 14 residues. CDR3 sequence: CASSSGQRSDTQYF. CDR3 bases: TGTGCCAGCAGCTCGGGACAGCGCTCAGATACGCAGTATTTT.

This chain uses TRBV5-1 with TRBJ2-5, with 10 bases that match TRBD1. There are 16 residues in the CDR3. Germline V gene data show CDR1 as SGHRS and CDR2 as YFSETQ. With 3 bases clipped from V and 5 bases from J, the junction kept 10 bases outside the gene matches. Written as DNA, the CDR3 is TGCGCCAGCAGCTCGTCCGGGACAGGGGAATGGGAGACCCAGTACTTC. This encodes CASSSSGTGEWETQYF.

The chain couples TRBV19 to TRBJ1-1; 7 bases align to TRBD1. Germline V CDR1 and CDR2: LNHDA, SQIVND (reference sequence). J lost 4 bases, V lost 5 bases, and 10 bases had no gene match. The CDR3 contains 15 residues. The CDR3 sequence: CASSRRQGSTTEAFF. The CDR3, as DNA: TGTGCCAGTAGTCGACGACAGGGCTCTACCACTGAAGCTTTCTTT.

V and J are TRBV28 and TRBJ1-5; 8 positions agree with TRBD1. CDR1 is MDHEN and CDR2 is SYDVKM in the germline V gene. J lost 3 bases, V lost 6 bases, and 7 bases had no gene match. The CDR3 contains 15 residues. DNA of the CDR3: TGTGCCAGCAGACCGGACAGGGAAAACAATCAGCCCCAGCATTTT. It encodes CASRPDRENNQPQHF.

This clone was observed once. The chain employs TRBV19 and TRBJ1-1; the match to TRBD1 covers 8 bases. V shed 6 bases, J shed 1 base, and the junction held 4 bases outside the gene matches. This CDR3 region has 14 residues. The germline V gene encodes CDR1 LNHDA and CDR2 SQIVND (reference sequence). CDR3 sequence: CASRWTGKNTEAFF. CDR3 DNA: TGTGCCAGTAGATGGACAGGGAAGAACACTGAAGCTTTCTTT.

The rearrangement links TRBV28 to TRBJ1-2; D remains ambiguous. Per the germline V gene, CDR1 is MDHEN and CDR2 is SYDVKM. V was clipped by 6 bases and J by 4 bases, with 12 bases between them. This CDR3 comprises 13 residues. CDR3 region: CASSKTPGYGYTF. The DNA of the CDR3 is TGTGCCAGCAGCAAGACACCCGGCTATGGCTACACCTTC.

The CDR3, as DNA: TGTGCCAGTAGTATTAGGCTAGCGGGAGTTGGTGAGCAGTTCTTC. This codes for CASSIRLAGVGEQFF. This chain connects TRBV19 to TRBJ2-1; 10 bases match TRBD2. The CDR3 covers 15 residues. Germline V gene lookup returns CDR1 LNHDA and CDR2 SQIVND (reference sequence). V shed 3 bases, J shed 9 bases, and the junction held 8 bases outside the gene matches.

This sequence joins TRBV18 and TRBJ2-1, with TRBD2 matching 7 bases. With 5 bases clipped from V and 7 bases from J, the junction kept 14 bases outside the gene matches. This CDR3 spans 16 amino acids. Per germline, CDR1 KGHSH and CDR2 LQKENI. In nucleotides, the CDR3 is TGTGCCAGCTCAGCCCCCCGTGGGGGGGAGGTAAATGAGCAGTTCTTC. Residues: CASSAPRGGEVNEQFF.

The gene calls are TRBV5-1 and TRBJ2-5; possibly TRBD2 for D (5 bases). With 1 base removed from V and 4 bases from J, the gap between germline ends came to 14 bases. The CDR3 loop spans 15 amino acids. CDR1 SGHRS and CDR2 YFSETQ come from the germline V gene. The CDR3 nucleotides are TGCGCCAGCAGCTTGAATACGGCTGGAGGAGAGACCCAGTACTTC. This codes for CASSLNTAGGETQYF.

This rearrangement joins TRBV4-1 to TRBJ1-1; tentatively, D is TRBD1 (6 bases). Trimming took off 0 bases at V and 5 bases at J, with 16 bases between the two ends. Germline V CDR1 and CDR2: MGHRA, YSYEKL. The CDR3 covers 16 residues. The CDR3 bases are TGCGCCAGCAGCCAAGATGTAGTGGGGGCGAGGACTGAAGCTTTCTTT. Its protein is CASSQDVVGARTEAFF.

In DNA form, the CDR3 reads TGTGCCAGCAGTCCAACGACAGGGGTACATGAGCAGTTCTTC. This encodes CASSPTTGVHEQFF. The rearrangement links TRBV28 to TRBJ2-1, with 8 positions matching TRBD1. The CDR3 has 14 amino acids. The germline CDR1 and CDR2 sequences are MDHEN and SYDVKM. The V and J ends lost 5 bases and 8 bases, in that order; junction bases with no gene match: 8.

The chain couples TRBV19 to TRBJ1-2; TRBD1 aligns across 7 bases. From germline, CDR1 is LNHDA and CDR2 SQIVND (reference sequence). V trimming: 1 base; J trimming: 2 bases; junction bases outside the gene matches: 1. CDR3 length: 14 residues. CDR3 sequence (DNA): TGTGCCAGTAGTATAGCGACAGGGAACTATGGCTACACCTTC. Its translation is CASSIATGNYGYTF.

The V and J genes are TRBV12-3 or TRBV12-4 and TRBJ1-2; D unresolved. The CDR3 sequence is 11 residues long. V was clipped by 6 bases and J by 14 bases, with 16 bases between them. CDR3: CASSGGRRVTF. Here the CDR3 DNA reads TGTGCCAGCAGCGGTGGCAGGAGGGTAACCTTC.

This clone was picked up one time. The rearrangement uses TRBV28 and TRBJ1-4, with D possibly being TRBD1 (6 bases). Germline-derived CDR1 and CDR2 are MDHEN and SYDVKM. V lost 8 bases and J lost 11, with 18 bases in between. The CDR3 length is 13 residues. CDR3 sequence reads: CASGTGPAEKLFF. The DNA of the CDR3 is TGTGCCAGCGGCACAGGGCCCGCGGAGAAACTGTTTTTT.

This chain links TRBV9 with TRBJ1-5, with 7 bases fitting TRBD1. Trimming at V came to 0 bases and at J to 2 bases, leaving 2 bases not matched to a gene. The germline CDR1 and CDR2 sequences are SGDLS and YYNGEE. The CDR3 has 15 amino acids. The CDR3 sequence: CASSVGQGGNQPQHF. The CDR3 DNA reads as TGTGCCAGCAGCGTAGGACAGGGAGGCAATCAGCCCCAGCATTTT.

This sequence joins TRBV28 and TRBJ1-2; possible D gene TRBD1, 5 bases. The germline gives CDR1 MDHEN, CDR2 SYDVKM. Trimming stripped 3 bases from V and 4 bases from J, with 15 bases between. The CDR3 is made up of 15 amino acids. Written as DNA, the CDR3 is TGTGCCAGCAGTTTCGTCGGAGGGGACGGCTATGGCTACACCTTC. It is translated as CASSFVGGDGYGYTF.

CDR3 amino acids: CASKQNNQPQHF. The DNA of the CDR3 is TGTGCCAGCAAACAGAACAATCAGCCCCAGCATTTT. The gene calls are TRBV28 and TRBJ1-5; D gene ambiguous. Per germline, CDR1 MDHEN and CDR2 SYDVKM. The V gene lost 7 bases and the J gene lost 3 bases, with 7 bases spanning the gap. The length of the CDR3 is 12 residues.

The chain recombines TRBV7-2 with TRBJ1-2; D gene unclear. Germline V gene data show CDR1 as SGHTA and CDR2 as FQGNSA. The CDR3 sequence is 11 residues long. Trimming cost V 8 bases and J 1 base, with 5 bases left between them. The CDR3 reads CASGSNYGYTF. DNA of the CDR3: TGTGCCAGCGGCAGTAACTATGGCTACACCTTC.

The genes are TRBV28 and TRBJ2-1, with 7 bases matching TRBD1. Unmatched junction bases numbered 9, after V lost 2 bases and J lost 5 bases. The CDR3 totals 16 residues. Germline V gene sequence: CDR1 MDHEN, CDR2 SYDVKM. The CDR3 DNA follows: TGTGCCAGCAGTTTACACGGGACAGTTGATAACAATGAGCAGTTCTTC. This sequence encodes CASSLHGTVDNNEQFF. Supplemented by reference TRBV28 and TRBJ2-1, the full variable domain reads DVKVTQSSRYLVKRTGEKVFLECVQDMDHENMFWYRQDPGLGLRLIYFSYDVKMKEKGDIPEGYSVSREKKERFSLILESASTNQTSMYLCASSLHGTVDNNEQFFGPGTRLTVL.

This chain links TRBV5-4 with TRBJ1-1; D might be TRBD1 (6 bases). The CDR3 covers 15 residues. The V end was cut by 1 base, the J end by 8 bases, with 18 bases between. Germline CDR1 SGHNT, CDR2 YYREEE (reference sequence). In DNA form, the CDR3 reads TGTGCCAGCAGCTTGTTCGCGGGGGCGGCTAGAGAAGCTTTCTTT. Amino acids: CASSLFAGAAREAFF.

The rearrangement joins TRBV19 to TRBJ1-1, with D perhaps matching TRBD1 (5 bases). This CDR3 is built from 15 residues. Germline V gives CDR1 LNHDA, CDR2 SQIVND (reference sequence). The V and J ends lost 5 bases and 6 bases respectively, with 19 bases between them. The CDR3 DNA sequence: TGTGCCAGTAGTCCCTTGGGGGGTATGAAGGCTGAAGCTTTCTTT. This sequence encodes CASSPLGGMKAEAFF.

This clone was observed a handful of times. The chain has TRBV6-5 and TRBJ2-7; possible D gene TRBD2, 5 bases. The V end was cut by 5 bases, the J end by 6 bases, with 17 bases between. The CDR3 covers 14 residues. Germline V gives CDR1 MNHEY, CDR2 SVGAGI. In nucleotides, the CDR3 is TGTGCCAGCAGTCCCCCCCGCGGGTCCGCCGAGCAGTACTTC. It codes for CASSPPRGSAEQYF.

This clone came up a few times. This chain uses TRBV3-1 (or the pseudogene TRBV3-2) with TRBJ2-3; 10 bases are a match to TRBD2. The V and J ends lost 1 base and 4 bases, in that order; junction bases with no gene match: 11. Germline V lookup: CDR1 LGHDT, CDR2 YNNKEL (reference sequence). The CDR3 totals 18 residues. CDR3 in amino acids: CASSQVHLAGVIPDTQYF. Here the CDR3 DNA reads TGTGCCAGCAGCCAAGTTCACCTAGCGGGAGTAATACCAGATACGCAGTATTTT.

This clone was recorded only once. The V and J genes are TRBV27 and TRBJ2-7, with D perhaps TRBD2 (6 bases). V gave up 5 bases and J gave up 1 base, with 12 bases separating them. The CDR3 contains 14 residues. Germline V CDR1 and CDR2: MNHEY, SMNVEV (reference sequence). The CDR3 DNA sequence: TGTGCCAGCAGTGGGGTACGGGAGTCCTACGAGCAGTACTTC. This gives the protein CASSGVRESYEQYF.

The chain links TRBV3-1 (or the pseudogene TRBV3-2) to TRBJ1-2; no clear D. The V gene's germline CDR1 is LGHDT and CDR2 YNNKEL (reference sequence). Trimming cost V 1 base and J 8 bases, with 11 bases left between them. CDR3 length equals 13 residues. CDR3 in DNA: TGTGCCAGCAGCCAAGGTCGGGGTCGCGGCTACACCTTC. This sequence encodes CASSQGRGRGYTF.

The chain employs TRBV27 and TRBJ1-5, with TRBD1 identical over 9 bases. The V and J ends lost 6 bases and 7 bases, in that order; junction bases with no gene match: 4. Per germline, CDR1 MNHEY and CDR2 SMNVEV (reference sequence). This CDR3 contains 13 residues. The CDR3 region has the DNA TGTGCCAGCAGGGGGACAGGGAAGCAGCCCCAGCATTTT. It encodes CASRGTGKQPQHF.

The genes are TRBV7-6 and TRBJ1-4; the D is unclear. Trimming took off 2 bases at V and 4 bases at J, with 8 bases between the two ends. The germline gives CDR1 SGHVS, CDR2 FNYEAQ. The CDR3 contains 14 residues. The CDR3 loop reads CASSLFPVNEKLFF. CDR3 nucleotides: TGTGCCAGCAGCTTATTTCCGGTTAATGAAAAACTGTTTTTT.

This chain connects TRBV6-2 or TRBV6-3 to TRBJ2-3, with 7 nucleotides matching TRBD2. This CDR3 has 16 residues. V dropped 4 bases and J dropped 5; count of bases not matched to a gene: 12. The germline CDR1 and CDR2 sequences are MNHEY and SVGEGT. CDR3: CASSWDRRELLDTQYF. Here the CDR3 DNA reads TGTGCCAGCAGTTGGGACCGGCGGGAGTTATTAGATACGCAGTATTTT.

The chain carries TRBV28 and TRBJ2-3; 10 bases are a match to TRBD2. V shed 6 bases and J 1 base; nucleotides not matched to a gene: 13. There are 18 residues in the CDR3. In germline, CDR1 is MDHEN, CDR2 SYDVKM. In DNA form, the CDR3 reads TGTGCCAGCAGCCAAAACCCCGGGACTAGCGATGGCACAGATACGCAGTATTTT. It encodes CASSQNPGTSDGTDTQYF. Full variable domain (missing parts from reference TRBV28 and TRBJ2-3): DVKVTQSSRYLVKRTGEKVFLECVQDMDHENMFWYRQDPGLGLRLIYFSYDVKMKEKGDIPEGYSVSREKKERFSLILESASTNQTSMYLCASSQNPGTSDGTDTQYFGPGTRLTVL.

The J gene is TRBJ2-5, the V gene TRBV5-1; a weak D match, TRBD2 (5 bases). Germline CDR1 reads SGHRS; CDR2 reads YFSETQ. Trimming removed 7 bases from V and 1 base from J, with 11 bases in between. This CDR3 contains 13 residues. This CDR3 is CASCRGFQETQYF. CDR3 sequence (DNA): TGCGCCAGCTGCCGGGGATTCCAAGAGACCCAGTACTTC.